This TCR beta chain was profiled in a study of blood T cell repertoires in COVID-19. Study summary: T cells, B-cell-depleted T cells, or PBMCs supplied cDNA or gDNA.

The authors' processing: Amplification of reference gene primers was used by the study to estimate nucleated cell counts. Measured with immunoSEQ multiplex PCR; TCRdb has only the in-frame clones, and not every one. V and J calls plus clone size are reproduced from that table; the DNA served to infer D and trimming. The repertoire holds 43,000 or so clones, with under 85% as singletons. The sequenced sample consisted of peripheral blood. This TCR came from a man in his sixties with active COVID-19.

The CDR3 nucleotides read TGCGCCAGCAGCTCGCTAGCGGGGGCAGATACGCAGTATTTT. Its translation is CASSSLAGADTQYF. The rearrangement joins TRBV5-1 to TRBJ2-3, with 10 bases aligning to TRBD2. The CDR3 covers 14 residues. Germline V lookup: CDR1 SGHRS, CDR2 YFSETQ. The J segment lost 4 bases and the V segment lost 3 bases, leaving 2 bases of the junction unmatched. The full variable domain, completed using reference TRBV5-1 and TRBJ2-3, is KAGVTQTPRYLIKTRGQQVTLSCSPISGHRSVSWYQQTPGQGLQFLFEYFSETQRNKGNFPGRFSGRQFSNSRSEMNVSTLELGDSALYLCASSSLAGADTQYFGPGTRLTVL.